The clone carrying this T cell receptor (beta chain) showed up many times. Antigen unknown. This entry belongs to a study of T cells in Graves' hyperthyroidism and ophthalmopathy. Study summary: The authors collected peripheral blood at initial diagnosis, before any treatment. The study, taken as a whole, reports: Most expanded thyroid clonotypes above 0.001 recurred in blood. In simple terms, a model built on 13 V-J features told ophthalmopathy apart from stable hyperthyroidism.

Authors of the study amplified TCR beta CDR3 regions from RNA transcripts. The study used the HTBI primer set for a first-round RT-PCR of the TCR CDR3. TCRdb called the multiplex PCR reads again in MiXCR, with one record for every CDR3 protein. The sample has about 360,000 distinct CDR3 sequences, roughly an eighth seen once. The CDR3 runs 15 residues. Germline V CDR1 and CDR2: SGHVS, FQNEAQ. V lost 2 bases to trimming and J lost 2 bases; unmatched junction nucleotides: 3. J is TRBJ2-7 and V is TRBV7-8; TRBD2 matches 10 bases. The sequence was obtained from a young woman with Graves' hyperthyroidism. The sequencing sample was made of blood. The chain's CDR3 is CASSLRTSGTYEQYF. CDR3 nucleotide sequence: TGTGCCAGCAGCTTAAGGACTAGCGGCACCTACGAGCAGTACTTC. The variable domain in full, with the rest retrieved from reference TRBV7-8 and TRBJ2-7, is GAGVSQSPRYKVAKRGQDVALRCDPISGHVSLFWYQQALGQGPEFLTYFQNEAQLDKSGLPSDRFFAERPEGSVSTLKIQRTQQEDSAVYLCASSLRTSGTYEQYFGPGTRLTVT.